This T cell receptor beta chain was documented in a study of identical twins (TCRdb year 2016). About the study as a whole: The study deep-sequenced TCR alpha and beta repertoires from monozygotic twins, unrelated adults of various ages and cord blood to test whether fetal clonotypes persist. To rule out contamination, the twin experiments were replicated at different times with different library preparation protocols.

Only healthy Caucasian donors were included. Three unrelated non-twin adults were additionally sequenced: a male aged 18 to 29, a male aged 50 to 60 and a female aged 50 to 60. Using Miltenyi CD45RO+ enrichment and human naive T-cell isolation kits, memory (CD45RO+) and naive T cells were isolated from PBMC. Study-wide findings and limitations: Abundant cord blood beta clonotypes carried fewer insertions; young adult naive repertoires showed a weaker similar trend, while memory repertoires showed none. Invariant T cells such as MAIT and iNKT could partly confound zero-insertion analyses, although diverse VJ usage argued against such confounding for most clonotypes. Compared with coincidental sharing between unrelated individuals, an excess of low generation-probability sequences was observed among out-of-frame TCR alpha sequences shared between twins. Because the same donors could not be followed over many years, the conclusions relied on cross-sectional statistical analysis. In beta out-of-frame sequences, excess twin sharing was weaker, because having fewer shared sequences lowered the signal-to-noise ratio. In monozygotic twins, recombination models systematically underestimated out-of-frame TCR alpha sharing, but the models matched the sharing seen between unrelated individuals.

The table lists this clonotype with many counts. It lacks a known antigen. Nothing much larger sits one base from this clone, and base qualities are not available. The library came from 5' RACE. The sample was run on an Illumina HiSeq 2000. Template switching added a universal primer binding site, and the final cDNA carried a unique molecular identifier that allowed TCR cDNA molecules to be counted accurately. Specific primers in the conserved constant-segment region were used to synthesize first-strand cDNA for TCR alpha and beta chains. To control for contamination, every cDNA library was double barcoded, receiving both a SMART-Mk sample barcode and Illumina barcodes. Two successive PCR steps introduced TruSeq adapter sequences along with Illumina sample barcodes. TCR alpha and beta cDNA libraries were sequenced on the Illumina HiSeq platform with custom primers. As for the original processing: Unique molecular identifiers were extracted from raw reads with MiGEC, and CDR3 positions were determined with MiXCR. Recombination models were inferred per individual with the repgenHMM and IGoR tools using an EM algorithm. The tcR package in R was used for shared clonotype analysis, with sharing normalized by the product of cloneset sizes. To study raw recombination free of thymic and clonal selection effects, out-of-frame nonproductive sequences were analyzed. TCRdb's own reprocessing of the public reads used fastp at Q25 and MiXCR and kept productive beta chains. Each CDR3 protein appears once, grouped with its most common genes and DNA. The V and J calls here are based on TCRdb, not the publication. The sample table lists about 700,000 distinct CDR3 sequences, 6.1% of them with a count of one. Clones ranked in the top ten supply 1.5% to 2% of the sample.

After removal of 2 bases from V and 6 bases from J, the junction retains 6 bases not matched to a gene. Including cysteine and phenylalanine, the CDR3 has 16 amino acids. CDR3 DNA is the only sequence kept; it has 48 bases, read in frame from the first base. Sequencing was done on a sample of naive T cells sorted from blood. In light of the paper, this sample's cell subset or site label describes: cells isolated with a human naive T-cell isolation kit. In this chain, TRBV12-3 or TRBV12-4 is recombined with TRBJ1-4, with 10 bases in between that match TRBD1. This TCR was sampled from a man aged 18-30 years in good health. The CDR3 reads as follows: CASSLYRQGAYEKLFF. The DNA sequence is given as TGTGCCAGCAGTTTATACCGACAGGGGGCTTATGAAAAACTGTTTTTT.